This T cell receptor (beta chain) was found in a study of blood T cell repertoires in COVID-19. At the level of the study: Both acute and convalescent COVID-19 samples were obtained from the United States, Italy and Spain. From T cells, B-cell-depleted T cells, or PBMCs came the material, which was cDNA or gDNA.

The CDR3 runs to 12 residues. Trimming took 2 bases from V and 12 from J, leaving 13 bases between them. CDR1 and CDR2 (germline): LGHNT, FRNRAP. TCRdb's copy holds only in-frame clones and misses some; the assay was immunoSEQ multiplex PCR. Of fewer than 200,000 clones in the sample, under 85% are singletons; the top ten hold 7.5% to 10%. This clonotype was sampled from an elderly woman with acute or convalescent COVID-19. Sequenced: peripheral blood. This rearrangement joins TRBV12-5 to TRBJ1-2, with D uncertain. The CDR3 DNA reads as TGTGCTAGTGGTTTGCCCCCTCTGCCTAACACCTTC. Translating gives CASGLPPLPNTF. Using reference TRBV12-5 and TRBJ1-2 for the parts outside the CDR3, the full variable domain is DARVTQTPRHKVTEMGQEVTMRCQPILGHNTVFWYRQTMMQGLELLAYFRNRAPLDDSGMPKDRFSAEMPDATLATLKIQPSEPRDSAVYFCASGLPPLPNTFGSGTRLTVV.